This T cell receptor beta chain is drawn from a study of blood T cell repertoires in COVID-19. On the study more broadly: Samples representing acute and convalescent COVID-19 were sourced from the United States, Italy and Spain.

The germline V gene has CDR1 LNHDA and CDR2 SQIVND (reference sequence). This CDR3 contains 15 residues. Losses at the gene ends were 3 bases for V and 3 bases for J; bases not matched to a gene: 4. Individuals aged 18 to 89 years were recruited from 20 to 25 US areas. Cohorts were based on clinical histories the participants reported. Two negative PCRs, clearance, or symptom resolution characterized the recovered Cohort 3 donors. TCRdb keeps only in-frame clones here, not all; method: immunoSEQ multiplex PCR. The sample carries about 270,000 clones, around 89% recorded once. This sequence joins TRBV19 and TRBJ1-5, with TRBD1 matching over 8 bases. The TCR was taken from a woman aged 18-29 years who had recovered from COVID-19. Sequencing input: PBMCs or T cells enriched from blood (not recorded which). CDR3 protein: CASSMAGGINQPQHF. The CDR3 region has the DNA TGTGCCAGTAGTATGGCAGGGGGCATCAATCAGCCCCAGCATTTT.